The 28 T cell receptor beta chains given below trace back to one sample, sequenced in a study of blood T cell repertoires in COVID-19. Here immunoSEQ multiplex PCR was the method, and the copy in TCRdb shows in-frame clones only, minus some. This table has about 300,000 clones, around 88% appearing once. Sequenced material: peripheral blood. These receptor sequences come from a woman aged 25 to 45 with COVID-19, enrolled during active disease.

The V and J genes are TRBV18 and TRBJ2-7; 9 positions match TRBD1. Unmatched junction bases numbered 5, after V lost 2 bases and J lost 0 bases. The CDR3 spans 16 residues. Germline V gene data show CDR1 as KGHSH and CDR2 as LQKENI. The DNA for the CDR3 is TGTGCCAGCTCACCAACCGGGACAGGGCTCTCCTACGAGCAGTACTTC. Protein product: CASSPTGTGLSYEQYF.

The chain is built from TRBV28 and TRBJ1-3; TRBD1 is a possible D gene (5 bases). The CDR3 has 15 residues. Trimming shortened V by 6 bases and J by 0 bases, and 12 bases separated the two germline ends. CDR1 and CDR2 from the germline V gene are MDHEN and SYDVKM. CDR3 protein: CASSAQGISGNTIYF. For the CDR3, the DNA is TGTGCCAGCAGCGCTCAGGGAATCTCTGGAAACACCATATATTTT.

The chain employs TRBV9 and TRBJ2-3, with TRBD2 identical over 14 bases. Germline assignment: CDR1 SGDLS and CDR2 YYNGEE. The V and J ends lost 0 bases and 0 bases, in that order; junction bases with no gene match: 3. There are 18 residues in the CDR3. The CDR3 DNA reads TGTGCCAGCAGCGTAGCGACTAGCGGGGGGGGCAGCACAGATACGCAGTATTTT. This translates into CASSVATSGGGSTDTQYF.

This clone was found a few times. The chain couples TRBV18 to TRBJ1-1; weak D call: TRBD1 (5 bases). The V gene lost 6 bases and the J gene lost 2 bases, with 10 bases spanning the gap. Germline CDR1 reads KGHSH; CDR2 reads LQKENI. The CDR3 covers 13 residues. CDR3 bases: TGTGCCAGCTCCGGACACCTAAACACTGAAGCTTTCTTT. Its translation is CASSGHLNTEAFF.

V is TRBV18 and J is TRBJ1-3, with TRBD1 matching 8 bases. Looked up from germline, CDR1 is KGHSH and CDR2 is LQKENI. The CDR3 extends over 15 amino acids. With 2 bases clipped from V and 6 bases from J, the junction kept 6 bases outside the gene matches. The CDR3 DNA reads TGTGCCAGCTCACCATCCGACAGGGGTGAAAACACCATATATTTT. Protein product: CASSPSDRGENTIYF.

This sequence joins TRBV29-1 and TRBJ2-3; tentatively, D is TRBD2 (6 bases). Germline-derived CDR1 and CDR2 are SQVTM and ANQGSEA. The V end lost 7 bases, the J end lost 0 bases, and 14 bases lay between the germline ends. The CDR3 is made up of 14 amino acids. CDR3 loop: CSAQAGLSTDTQYF. The CDR3, as DNA: TGCAGCGCCCAGGCGGGGTTGAGCACAGATACGCAGTATTTT.

The chain uses TRBV7-2 and TRBJ1-4; D possibly corresponds to TRBD1 (6 bases). Trimming took off 5 bases at V and 6 bases at J, with 13 bases between the two ends. Per the germline V gene, CDR1 is SGHTA and CDR2 is FQGNSA. The CDR3 extends over 14 amino acids. CDR3 coding DNA: TGTGCCAGCAGCCCATACAGGGCTGATGAAAAACTGTTTTTT. It yields the protein CASSPYRADEKLFF. The variable domain in full, completed from reference TRBV7-2 and TRBJ1-4, reads GAGVSQSPSNKVTEKGKDVELRCDPISGHTALYWYRQSLGQGLEFLIYFQGNSAPDKSGLPSDRFSAERTGGSVSTLTIQRTQQEDSAVYLCASSPYRADEKLFFGSGTQLSVL.

This chain connects TRBV2 to TRBJ1-5; a possible D gene is TRBD1 (6 bases). Between the trimmed V and J ends, which lost 10 bases and 6 bases, there was a span of 19 bases. Germline V CDR1 and CDR2: SNHLY, FYNNEI. The CDR3 contains 14 residues. The CDR3 DNA reads as TGTGCCACCCAAGGGGGTATTATCGGTCAGCCCCAGCATTTT. It specifies CATQGGIIGQPQHF.

The chain carries TRBV27 and TRBJ1-3, with D perhaps matching TRBD1 (5 bases). CDR1 MNHEY and CDR2 SMNVEV come from the germline V gene (reference sequence). The CDR3 sequence is 18 residues long. With 8 bases removed from V and 0 bases from J, the gap between germline ends came to 23 bases. The CDR3 here is CASPLGAKGGSSGNTIYF. The CDR3 nucleotides are TGTGCCAGCCCTTTAGGGGCTAAGGGCGGAAGCTCTGGAAACACCATATATTTT.

The chain couples TRBV4-1 to TRBJ2-1; D is possibly TRBD2 (6 bases). In germline, CDR1 is MGHRA, CDR2 YSYEKL. V dropped 2 bases and J dropped 8 bases, with 16 bases sitting between them. The CDR3 spans 15 residues. The CDR3 loop is CASSQRGGALDEQFF. In nucleotides, the CDR3 is TGCGCCAGCAGCCAACGTGGCGGGGCCCTCGATGAGCAGTTCTTC.

In regard to this clone: The identical CDR3 is also encoded by other nucleotide sequences in the sample. V is TRBV29-1 and J is TRBJ1-2; 7 nucleotides align to TRBD1. Per the germline V gene, CDR1 is SQVTM and CDR2 is ANQGSEA. After removal of 3 bases from V and 5 bases from J, the junction contained 0 bases not matched to a gene. The CDR3 is made up of 11 amino acids. CDR3 in amino acids: CSVDRGYGYTF. The CDR3, as DNA: TGCAGCGTTGACAGGGGGTATGGCTACACCTTC.

This clone is a singleton in its sample. The gene calls are TRBV3-1 (or the pseudogene TRBV3-2) and TRBJ1-1; D is uncertain. The CDR3 consists of 13 residues. Deletions cut 5 bases from V and 7 bases from J, with 14 bases between. Germline CDR1 LGHDT, CDR2 YNNKEL (reference sequence). The CDR3 region has the DNA TGTGCCAGCAGCTTTGCAGAGGCCGGTGAAGCTTTCTTT. It codes for CASSFAEAGEAFF.

This sequence joins TRBV6-5 and TRBJ1-1; D is uncertain. The CDR3 is 15 residues long. V was pared by 0 bases and J by 5 bases, with 13 bases between. Looked up from germline, CDR1 is MNHEY and CDR2 is SVGAGI. CDR3 in amino acids: CASSYSTRAETEAFF. The CDR3 nucleotides read TGTGCCAGCAGTTACTCGACGAGGGCGGAAACTGAAGCTTTCTTT.

This chain joins TRBV6-1 and TRBJ2-7; tentatively, D is TRBD1 (5 bases). Germline V lookup: CDR1 MNHNS, CDR2 SASEGT. Between the trimmed V and J ends, which lost 3 bases and 6 bases, there was a span of 15 bases. The CDR3 has 14 amino acids. CDR3 nucleotide sequence: TGTGCCAGCAGTGATACAGGACCTACCGGCGAGCAGTACGTC. Protein sequence: CASSDTGPTGEQYV.

The chain is built from TRBV7-9 and TRBJ1-1; maybe TRBD1 (5 bases). From germline, CDR1 is SEHNR and CDR2 FQNEAQ (reference sequence). V lost 7 bases and J lost 6, with 15 bases in between. This CDR3 region has 13 residues. The CDR3 spells CASNYWSGAEAFF. In DNA, the CDR3 is TGTGCCAGCAACTACTGGTCGGGGGCTGAAGCTTTCTTT. Variable domain in full (rest from reference TRBV7-9 and TRBJ1-1): DTGVSQNPRHKITKRGQNVTFRCDPISEHNRLYWYRQTLGQGPEFLTYFQNEAQLEKSRLLSDRFSAERPKGSFSTLEIQRTEQGDSAMYLCASNYWSGAEAFFGQGTRLTVV.

The chain links TRBV9 to TRBJ1-2; TRBD1 might be the D (5 bases). The CDR3 extends over 12 amino acids. Between the trimmed V and J ends, which lost 4 bases and 8 bases, there was a span of 12 bases. Per the germline V gene, CDR1 is SGDLS and CDR2 is YYNGEE. The CDR3 reads CASSPPQGGYTF. CDR3 DNA sequence: TGTGCCAGCAGCCCACCGCAGGGAGGCTACACCTTC. The full variable domain, in which reference TRBV9 and TRBJ1-2 provide the parts outside the CDR3, is DSGVTQTPKHLITATGQRVTLRCSPRSGDLSVYWYQQSLDQGLQFLIQYYNGEERAKGNILERFSAQQFPDLHSELNLSSLELGDSALYFCASSPPQGGYTFGSGTRLTVV.

V and J are TRBV6-2 or TRBV6-3 and TRBJ2-7, with D maybe TRBD2 (6 bases). The CDR3 is 13 residues long. The germline V and J ends were trimmed by 5 bases and 3 bases, with 11 bases remaining between them. The germline CDR1 and CDR2 sequences are MNHEY and SVGEGT. The DNA for the CDR3 is TGTGCCAGCAGTCGGGGAGGCTTCTACGAGCAGTACGTC. This encodes CASSRGGFYEQYV.

This chain connects TRBV28 to TRBJ2-1, with 8 bases fitting TRBD2. V was clipped by 6 bases and J by 6 bases; unmatched bases: 7. This CDR3 region has 14 residues. The germline gives CDR1 MDHEN, CDR2 SYDVKM. The CDR3 coding sequence is TGTGCCAGCAGGAACGGGGGGGCAGGCAATGAGCAGTTCTTC. This codes for CASRNGGAGNEQFF. The variable domain in full, completed from reference TRBV28 and TRBJ2-1, reads DVKVTQSSRYLVKRTGEKVFLECVQDMDHENMFWYRQDPGLGLRLIYFSYDVKMKEKGDIPEGYSVSREKKERFSLILESASTNQTSMYLCASRNGGAGNEQFFGPGTRLTVL.

V gene TRBV18 combines with J gene TRBJ2-1, with D perhaps TRBD1 (5 bases). CDR1 and CDR2 (germline): KGHSH, LQKENI. The CDR3 consists of 13 residues. V shed 6 bases and J shed 8 bases, with 14 bases lying between them. CDR3 nucleotides: TGTGCCAGCTCGCCAAGGGGCGTAGATGAGCAGTTCTTC. It codes for CASSPRGVDEQFF. Using reference TRBV18 and TRBJ2-1 for the parts outside the CDR3, the full variable domain is NAGVMQNPRHLVRRRGQEARLRCSPMKGHSHVYWYRQLPEEGLKFMVYLQKENIIDESGMPKERFSAEFPKEGPSILRIQQVVRGDSAAYFCASSPRGVDEQFFGPGTRLTVL.

Only one count was recorded for this clone. The CDR3 is CASGLTGAAEAFF. The CDR3 nucleotides are TGTGCTAGTGGCCTGACAGGGGCGGCTGAAGCTTTCTTT. This chain joins TRBV12-5 and TRBJ1-1; 8 positions agree with TRBD1. The CDR3 sequence is 13 residues long. The germline gives CDR1 LGHNT, CDR2 FRNRAP. The ends lost 6 bases at V and 6 bases at J; junction bases unmatched: 6.

The gene calls are TRBV6-5 and TRBJ1-1; D unresolved. Per the germline V gene, CDR1 is MNHEY and CDR2 is SVGAGI. The V end lost 2 bases, the J end lost 2 bases, and 3 bases lay between the germline ends. The CDR3 extends over 12 amino acids. CDR3 nucleotides: TGTGCCAGCAGTTACCCTAACACTGAAGCTTTCTTT. Protein: CASSYPNTEAFF.

The chain couples TRBV15 to TRBJ2-3, with 7 bases matching TRBD2. The CDR3 sequence is 16 residues long. The V gene's germline CDR1 is LNHNV and CDR2 YYDKDF (reference sequence). Trimming removed 5 bases from V and 0 bases from J; junction bases left unmatched: 8. The CDR3 DNA sequence: TGTGCCACCAGCCCTAGGAGCGGGGAAAGCACAGATACGCAGTATTTT. Translated: CATSPRSGESTDTQYF.

The chain employs TRBV6-5 and TRBJ2-5; 8 bases are a match to TRBD2. CDR3 length: 15 amino acids. With 5 bases clipped from V and 0 bases from J, the junction kept 5 bases outside the gene matches. CDR1 is MNHEY, CDR2 SVGAGI, per germline. DNA for the CDR3: TGTGCCAGCAGTCCGGGGGGGGGTTACCAAGAGACCCAGTACTTC. Translation: CASSPGGGYQETQYF.

The chain recombines TRBV3-1 (or the pseudogene TRBV3-2) with TRBJ1-6; D remains ambiguous. The CDR3 runs to 13 residues. Germline V CDR1 and CDR2: LGHDT, YNNKEL (reference sequence). The V and J ends lost 4 bases and 13 bases respectively, with 14 bases between them. The DNA for the CDR3 is TGTGCCAGCAGCCCGGGAGGCGGAGAGCCCCTCCACTTT. Its protein product is CASSPGGGEPLHF.

This rearrangement joins TRBV5-1 to TRBJ1-2; TRBD1 agrees at 10 bases. This CDR3 region has 17 residues. Per the germline V gene, CDR1 is SGHRS and CDR2 is YFSETQ. V gave up 4 bases and J gave up 4 bases; unmatched junction bases: 13. CDR3: CASSPATGQGTTYGYTF. Here the CDR3 DNA reads TGCGCCAGCAGCCCCGCTACGGGACAGGGGACTACCTATGGCTACACCTTC.

The CDR3 here is CASSFGQGGDTQYF. The DNA for the CDR3 is TGTGCCAGCAGCTTCGGACAGGGTGGAGATACGCAGTATTTT. The V and J genes are TRBV7-9 and TRBJ2-3; 8 bases map to TRBD1. Germline V gene lookup returns CDR1 SEHNR and CDR2 FQNEAQ (reference sequence). CDR3 length: 14 residues. V dropped 3 bases and J dropped 5; count of bases not matched to a gene: 4.

In its sample, this clone was seen once. This chain uses TRBV6-1 with TRBJ1-6; TRBD1 aligns across 7 bases. This CDR3 spans 16 amino acids. Germline CDR1 and CDR2: MNHNS and SASEGT. J lost 11 bases, V lost 0 bases, and 10 bases had no gene match. The CDR3 loop is CASSEAYRGSGAPLHF. CDR3 coding DNA: TGTGCCAGCAGTGAAGCGTACAGGGGTTCCGGCGCACCCCTCCACTTT.

The V call is TRBV4-1, the J call TRBJ1-1; D is undetermined. The CDR3 is 15 residues long. The germline CDR1 and CDR2 sequences are MGHRA and YSYEKL. The germline V and J ends were trimmed by 4 bases and 5 bases, with 17 bases remaining between them. CDR3 DNA sequence: TGCGCCAGCAGCCGCGCGTCCGACGTGAGGACTGAAGCTTTCTTT. Translated: CASSRASDVRTEAFF.